What follows describes a single TCR beta chain. No antigen is known for it. The assay was immunoSEQ multiplex PCR, and TCRdb's table has in-frame clones only and misses some. The table records approximately 40,000 clones, around 80% of them present only once. The data derive from a study of vaccination effects on CD4 cells after COVID-19. Culture lasted over 9 days before CD4+ T cell isolation. The clonotype comes from a human donor who received a COVID-19 vaccine. Sequences were derived from CD4+ T cells from PBMCs cultured without peptide, sampled before COVID-19 vaccination.

CDR3 bases: TGTGCCAGCAGTTTAACCCAAGGTTCGATTCAGTACTTC. This sequence encodes CASSLTQGSIQYF. The chain has TRBV27 and TRBJ2-5; the D is unclear. The V and J ends lost 2 bases and 11 bases respectively, with 15 bases between them. CDR3 length: 13 residues. Germline values: CDR1 MNHEY, CDR2 SMNVEV (reference sequence).